The 2 T cell receptor beta chains below come from one sample, sequenced in a study of cytomegalovirus exposure and HLA in healthy donors. This table comes from immunoSEQ multiplex PCR, and its TCRdb copy is limited to in-frame clones, with some not included. The sample has some 130,000 clones, around four fifths seen once. Material for sequencing was PBMCs. The source of these receptors is a woman aged 30 to 39 in good health and CMV-seronegative.

The gene calls are TRBV6-6 and TRBJ1-4; no firm D call. Trimming removed 4 bases at V and 7 bases at J, with 10 bases between. From germline, CDR1 is MNHNY and CDR2 SVGAGI (reference sequence). This CDR3 is built from 13 residues. The CDR3 DNA reads TGTGCCAGCAGTTGGGTGGGAGGTGAAAAACTGTTTTTT. Translation: CASSWVGGEKLFF.

V gene TRBV29-1 combines with J gene TRBJ1-1, with D unresolved. The CDR3 is 13 amino acids. Between the trimmed V and J ends, which lost 0 bases and 0 bases, there was a span of 5 bases. CDR1 and CDR2 (germline): SQVTM, ANQGSEA. DNA of the CDR3: TGCAGCGTTGAAGATCAGGTGAACACTGAAGCTTTCTTT. Translation: CSVEDQVNTEAFF.